Described below is a single TCR beta chain sequence and its context. Its antigen is as yet unknown. At one end, the junction sequence differs from germline, possibly due to a read error. No treatment had been given to any patient before thyroid surgery. This record comes from a study of metastatic and nonmetastatic thyroid tumors. Across the whole study: Comparative analysis of repertoires was undertaken across blood and tumor or nodule tissue obtained from malignant and benign thyroid patients.

Findings and caveats of the study: TCR beta diversity was reportedly significantly higher in malignant thyroid tumors than benign nodules, in blood and tumor.

Per the study methods: Construction of a distant-metastasis classifier for papillary thyroid cancer relied on CDR3 differences across clinicopathological groups. TCRdb reanalyzed the PCR reads with MiXCR. The V and J calls shown here were made by TCRdb, not taken from the authors' results. This sample carries a few thousand clones, about 33% of them seen once, and the ten largest clones take about 18%. Looked up from germline, CDR1 is DFQATT and CDR2 is SNEGSKA (reference sequence). The CDR3 runs to 12 residues. This chain links TRBV20-1 with TRBJ1-2, with 7 bases that match TRBD1. Material for sequencing was adjacent normal tissue. This clonotype originated in a female donor with papillary thyroid cancer or a benign thyroid nodule (not recorded which). Some clones in this sample may be carry-over from other donors' samples. The CDR3 sequence: CIARWGQYGYTF. Here the CDR3 DNA reads TGCATTGCTAGGTGGGGACAGTATGGCTACACCTTC.